Shown below are 6 T cell receptor beta chains from a single sample sequenced in a study of early T cells in non-severe SARS-CoV-2 infection. Each CDR3 protein gets one entry after TCRdb re-called the 5' RACE reads with MiXCR. The sample has around 30,000 distinct CDR3 sequences; about 5.7% are singletons. Sequenced: whole blood. These receptors were taken from an adult who was a healthcare worker with PCR-confirmed SARS-CoV-2 infection or an uninfected control (not recorded which).

In the case of this clonotype: A read error may be the cause here, since a much bigger clone is one base away. The CDR3 nucleotides read TGTGCCAGCGGCGTAGCTTACAGGAATGAGCAGTTCTTC. Translation gives CASGVAYRNEQFF. The gene calls are TRBV9 and TRBJ2-1; TRBD1 might be the D (5 bases). In germline, CDR1 is SGDLS, CDR2 YYNGEE. The CDR3 runs to 13 residues.

The chain links TRBV29-1 to TRBJ2-3; 7 bases align to TRBD2. The CDR3 totals 13 residues. Germline V gene data show CDR1 as SQVTM and CDR2 as ANQGSEA. J lost 3 bases, V lost 4 bases, and 4 bases had no gene match. The CDR3 nucleotides read TGCAGCGTTGCGGGGGGAGTAACAGATACGCAGTATTTT. Protein product: CSVAGGVTDTQYF.

This clonotype was found many times. This chain connects TRBV7-2 to TRBJ2-7; possible D gene TRBD2, 6 bases. V dropped 1 base and J dropped 2 bases, with 9 bases sitting between them. Germline V lookup: CDR1 SGHTA, CDR2 FQGNSA. The CDR3 runs to 14 residues. CDR3 nucleotide sequence: TGTGCCAGCAGCTTAGGCGGGGTCGCCTACGAGCAGTACTTC. It yields the protein CASSLGGVAYEQYF.

This chain links TRBV24-1 with TRBJ2-1; D perhaps matches TRBD2 (6 bases). Per the germline V gene, CDR1 is KGHDR and CDR2 is SFDVKD. V shed 4 bases and J shed 7 bases, with 13 bases lying between them. The length of the CDR3 is 14 residues. The CDR3, as DNA: TGTGCCACCAGTGACCTGACTAGTCCGAATGAGCAGTTCTTC. Translation: CATSDLTSPNEQFF.

The table lists this clonotype with many counts. The CDR3 sequence: CASSEALSWGRESVYEQFF. In DNA, the CDR3 is TGTGCCAGCAGTGAAGCGCTTTCGTGGGGGCGGGAAAGCGTCTATGAGCAGTTCTTC. The chain links TRBV2 to TRBJ2-1, with D possibly called TRBD1 or TRBD2 (6 bases each). V lost 0 bases and J 8 bases, leaving 26 bases between the germline ends. Germline values: CDR1 SNHLY, CDR2 FYNNEI. The CDR3 has 19 amino acids.

This clonotype has a count of ten or more. This chain links TRBV10-2 with TRBJ1-6; D is ambiguous. The V gene lost 7 bases and the J gene lost 0 bases, with 7 bases spanning the gap. CDR3 length: 14 amino acids. Germline V gives CDR1 WSHSY, CDR2 SAAADI. The CDR3 nucleotides are TGCGCCAGCACGGGGAGCTCCTATAATTCACCCCTCCACTTT. Protein product: CASTGSSYNSPLHF.